This T cell receptor (beta chain) is from a study of CD8+ T cells in alopecia areata. Trimming stripped 1 base from V and 4 bases from J, with 11 bases between. Germline CDR1 and CDR2: SGHTA and FQGNSA. The CDR3 runs to 14 residues. This clone showed up just a few times. Peripheral blood samples and lesional scalp punch biopsies were obtained from alopecia areata patients. TCR sequencing used cDNA made by reverse transcription of extracted RNA. Measured with immunoSEQ multiplex PCR; TCRdb has only the in-frame clones, and not every one. In the table there are roughly 12,000 clones, about three fifths of which are singletons.

The chain links TRBV7-2 to TRBJ2-7; D perhaps matches TRBD2 (5 bases). The source is a human donor with alopecia areata. Sequencing was performed on skin. CDR3 loop: CASSLVELGYEQYF. The CDR3 nucleotides read TGTGCCAGCAGCTTAGTGGAACTAGGGTACGAGCAGTACTTC.